The 30 T cell receptor beta chains reported below all come from one sample, sequenced in a study of control samples from healthy donors and cancer patients. Profiling relied on immunoSEQ multiplex PCR, and the TCRdb table lists in-frame clones only, not all of them. The table lists around 190,000 clones, 90% to 95% of them singletons, with about 1.4% in the top ten. Sequencing used blood. The receptors derive from a man aged 30 to 45 in good health.

The J gene is TRBJ1-2, the V gene TRBV30; no definite D call. The CDR3 runs 13 residues. V lost 1 base and J lost 0, with 6 bases in between. Germline CDR1 and CDR2: GTSNPN and SVGIG (reference sequence). The CDR3 loop is CAWSAPPNYGYTF. The DNA of the CDR3 is TGTGCCTGGAGTGCCCCGCCTAACTATGGCTACACCTTC.

The V call is TRBV5-1, the J call TRBJ1-1, with D perhaps TRBD1 (5 bases). CDR1 is SGHRS and CDR2 is YFSETQ in the germline V gene. V was cut by 1 base and J by 5 bases, with 9 bases left in between. The CDR3 extends over 13 amino acids. The CDR3 DNA follows: TGCGCCAGCAGCTTGCGGGGCCTGACTGAAGCTTTCTTT. Amino acids: CASSLRGLTEAFF.

A single count supports this clone. The gene calls are TRBV19 and TRBJ1-5; unclear D gene. V was clipped by 2 bases and J by 0 bases, with 14 bases between them. This CDR3 has 17 residues. Germline V gene data show CDR1 as LNHDA and CDR2 as SQIVND (reference sequence). The CDR3 here is CASSIRWQSYSNQPQHF. The CDR3 DNA sequence: TGTGCCAGTAGTATAAGGTGGCAGTCCTATAGCAATCAGCCCCAGCATTTT.

The V gene is TRBV28, the J gene TRBJ1-5; 11 bases are shared with TRBD1. The ends lost 5 bases at V and 4 bases at J; junction bases unmatched: 10. The CDR3 is 17 residues long. Germline CDR1 reads MDHEN; CDR2 reads SYDVKM. This CDR3 reads CASSPFYGTGGNQPQHF. DNA of the CDR3: TGTGCCAGCAGTCCATTCTACGGGACAGGGGGGAATCAGCCCCAGCATTTT.

This chain connects TRBV5-4 to TRBJ1-2; the D gene is possibly TRBD1 (5 bases). V lost 4 bases, J lost 7 bases, and 17 bases lay in between. There are 14 residues in the CDR3. Germline assignment: CDR1 SGHNT and CDR2 YYREEE (reference sequence). The CDR3 sequence is CASSPGTALSGYTF. The CDR3 coding sequence is TGTGCCAGCAGCCCGGGGACCGCGTTAAGTGGCTACACCTTC. Full variable domain (missing parts from reference TRBV5-4 and TRBJ1-2): ETGVTQSPTHLIKTRGQQVTLRCSSQSGHNTVSWYQQALGQGPQFIFQYYREEENGRGNFPPRFSGLQFPNYSSELNVNALELDDSALYLCASSPGTALSGYTFGSGTRLTVV.

This clone was recorded once. The chain couples TRBV10-2 to TRBJ1-2; D may be TRBD1 (6 bases). The CDR3 length is 13 residues. Germline V gives CDR1 WSHSY, CDR2 SAAADI. V shed 6 bases and J shed 5 bases, with 13 bases lying between them. The CDR3 sequence: CASSPGQTYGYTF. Here the CDR3 DNA reads TGCGCCAGCAGCCCCGGACAGACTTATGGCTACACCTTC.

The V gene is TRBV30, the J gene TRBJ1-3, with 7 bases fitting TRBD1. V was pared by 4 bases and J by 1 base, with 7 bases of the junction left unmatched. CDR1 GTSNPN and CDR2 SVGIG come from the germline V gene (reference sequence). CDR3 size: 15 residues. In DNA, the CDR3 is TGTGCCTGGATGGCGGGACAGCTTTCTGGAAACACCATATATTTT. Its protein is CAWMAGQLSGNTIYF.

The CDR3 region is CASRRQGMNTEAFF. CDR3 DNA sequence: TGCGCCAGCAGAAGACAGGGGATGAACACTGAAGCTTTCTTT. The J gene is TRBJ1-1, the V gene TRBV10-2; 8 nucleotides agree with TRBD1. CDR1 is WSHSY, CDR2 SAAADI, per germline. The ends lost 6 bases at V and 0 bases at J; junction bases unmatched: 3. This CDR3 spans 14 amino acids.

The chain is built from TRBV18 and TRBJ1-2; D remains unclear. Trimming shortened V by 5 bases and J by 1 base, and 8 bases separated the two germline ends. The CDR3 has 13 residues. Germline V gene lookup returns CDR1 KGHSH and CDR2 LQKENI. The CDR3: CASSIDINYGYTF. DNA for the CDR3: TGTGCCAGCTCAATCGACATTAACTATGGCTACACCTTC.

V gene TRBV7-9 combines with J gene TRBJ1-2, with D tentatively TRBD1 (5 bases). There are 15 residues in the CDR3. Germline V CDR1 and CDR2: SEHNR, FQNEAQ (reference sequence). V lost 7 bases and J 2 bases, leaving 17 bases between the germline ends. The CDR3 protein is CASNNWGEGNYGYTF. CDR3 DNA: TGTGCCAGCAACAACTGGGGAGAGGGGAACTATGGCTACACCTTC.

The chain combines TRBV28 with TRBJ2-2, with a weak D call TRBD2 (5 bases). The CDR3 has 16 residues. Per the germline V gene, CDR1 is MDHEN and CDR2 is SYDVKM. V lost 5 bases to trimming and J lost 6 bases, with 19 bases between them. The CDR3 loop is CASSPRGRGWSGELFF. The CDR3 nucleotides are TGTGCCAGCAGTCCCCGGGGTCGCGGGTGGTCCGGGGAGCTGTTTTTT.

This chain uses TRBV4-2 with TRBJ2-5; maybe TRBD2 (5 bases). Germline CDR1 is LGHNA and CDR2 is YNFKEQ. Trimming took 0 bases from V and 4 from J, leaving 12 bases between them. The CDR3 extends over 15 amino acids. Written as DNA, the CDR3 is TGTGCCAGCAGCCAAGAACCGGGCGGAGGAGAGACCCAGTACTTC. It yields the protein CASSQEPGGGETQYF.

The chain recombines TRBV11-2 with TRBJ2-5; D call uncertain. The CDR3 is 13 residues long. Trimming took off 6 bases at V and 3 bases at J, with 11 bases between the two ends. CDR1 and CDR2 from the germline V gene are SGHAT and FQNNGV. CDR3 region: CASRAAHEETQYF. The CDR3 nucleotides are TGTGCCAGCAGGGCTGCCCACGAAGAGACCCAGTACTTC.

The chain uses TRBV9 and TRBJ1-1, with TRBD1 matching 10 bases. The CDR3 covers 16 residues. V gave up 0 bases and J gave up 5 bases; unmatched junction bases: 7. Germline assignment: CDR1 SGDLS and CDR2 YYNGEE. The CDR3 loop reads CASSVVKGDRGTEAFF. CDR3 DNA sequence: TGTGCCAGCAGCGTAGTAAAGGGGGACAGGGGAACTGAAGCTTTCTTT.

The rearrangement links TRBV4-2 to TRBJ1-4; perhaps TRBD1 as D (5 bases). CDR3 length: 20 amino acids. The V end was cut by 0 bases, the J end by 6 bases, with 26 bases between. From germline, CDR1 is LGHNA and CDR2 YNFKEQ. The chain's CDR3 is CASSQENRVSLGVYDEKLFF. Here the CDR3 DNA reads TGTGCCAGCAGCCAAGAAAATCGGGTTTCGTTGGGGGTTTACGATGAAAAACTGTTTTTT.

This chain uses TRBV5-4 with TRBJ2-7, with TRBD1 identical over 7 bases. The J segment lost 0 bases and the V segment lost 3 bases, leaving 6 bases of the junction unmatched. The CDR3 extends over 15 amino acids. The V gene's germline CDR1 is SGHNT and CDR2 YYREEE (reference sequence). The chain's CDR3 is CASSSAGGFSYEQYF. Here the CDR3 DNA reads TGTGCCAGCAGCTCCGCAGGGGGATTCTCCTACGAGCAGTACTTC.

The chain couples TRBV27 to TRBJ1-6, with TRBD1 as a possible D gene (5 bases). The CDR3 spans 15 residues. With 6 bases removed from V and 7 bases from J, the gap between germline ends came to 16 bases. Germline V gene sequence: CDR1 MNHEY, CDR2 SMNVEV (reference sequence). CDR3 nucleotides: TGTGCCAGCAGCCCAGCAACAGGAGGCAATTCACCCCTCCACTTT. Residues: CASSPATGGNSPLHF.

The chain links TRBV18 to TRBJ2-7; 7 bases line up with TRBD1. After removal of 2 bases from V and 3 bases from J, the junction contained 4 bases not matched to a gene. Germline CDR1 reads KGHSH; CDR2 reads LQKENI. This CDR3 is built from 14 residues. Written as DNA, the CDR3 is TGTGCCAGCTCACCAAATGACAGGGTCTACGAGCAGTACTTC. Protein: CASSPNDRVYEQYF.

The genes are TRBV29-1 and TRBJ2-3; 7 bases match TRBD1. The CDR3 consists of 14 residues. The germline V gene has CDR1 SQVTM and CDR2 ANQGSEA. V shed 7 bases, J shed 2 bases, and the junction held 9 bases outside the gene matches. The CDR3 DNA is TGCAGCGCCCTGGACAGGACGAACACAGATACGCAGTATTTT. Translated, it gives CSALDRTNTDTQYF.

This rearrangement joins TRBV7-2 to TRBJ2-5; 8 positions agree with TRBD2. The V and J ends lost 7 bases and 7 bases, in that order; junction bases with no gene match: 11. Germline V gene lookup returns CDR1 SGHTA and CDR2 FQGNSA. The CDR3 runs 14 residues. CDR3 amino acids: CASTQSGGGGTQYF. CDR3 nucleotides: TGTGCCAGCACTCAATCCGGGGGGGGCGGGACCCAGTACTTC.

The chain has TRBV5-1 and TRBJ2-2; D call uncertain. The germline V gene has CDR1 SGHRS and CDR2 YFSETQ. There are 14 residues in the CDR3. Trimming took 2 bases from V and 7 from J, leaving 12 bases between them. The CDR3 is CASSFQASGGELFF. CDR3 DNA sequence: TGCGCCAGCAGCTTCCAGGCCTCCGGCGGGGAGCTGTTTTTT.

The chain joins TRBV30 to TRBJ1-2; D may be TRBD1 (6 bases). This CDR3 has 16 amino acids. V was clipped by 2 bases and J by 4 bases, with 20 bases between them. CDR1 and CDR2 (germline): GTSNPN, SVGIG (reference sequence). CDR3 sequence reads: CAWSRATGTKAYGYTF. The CDR3 nucleotides are TGTGCCTGGAGTCGGGCGACGGGGACAAAAGCCTATGGCTACACCTTC.

The V gene is TRBV25-1, the J gene TRBJ2-7; the D is unclear. Trimming took off 4 bases at V and 1 base at J, with 11 bases between the two ends. In germline, CDR1 is MGHDK, CDR2 SYGVNS. The CDR3 is 14 amino acids. CDR3 in DNA: TGTGCCAGCAGTGTTCCGGGCCTTTCCTACGAGCAGTACTTC. It specifies CASSVPGLSYEQYF.

This chain links TRBV7-8 with TRBJ2-5; D uncertain. CDR1 and CDR2 (germline): SGHVS, FQNEAQ. With 5 bases removed from V and 0 bases from J, the gap between germline ends came to 10 bases. This CDR3 is built from 14 residues. The CDR3 sequence is CASSAAPYQETQYF. DNA of the CDR3: TGTGCCAGCAGCGCCGCGCCCTACCAAGAGACCCAGTACTTC.

On this clone itself: This sample includes further DNA sequences coding for the same CDR3. The gene calls are TRBV5-1 and TRBJ2-3; D unclear. Deletions cut 2 bases from V and 3 bases from J, with 4 bases between. Germline lookup yields CDR1 SGHRS and CDR2 YFSETQ. This CDR3 spans 12 amino acids. In DNA form, the CDR3 reads TGCGCCAGCAGCTTAAGTACAGATACGCAGTATTTT. Translated, it gives CASSLSTDTQYF.

The J gene is TRBJ2-3, the V gene TRBV2; D is unresolved. With 4 bases removed from V and 2 bases from J, the gap between germline ends came to 7 bases. In germline, CDR1 is SNHLY, CDR2 FYNNEI. The CDR3 totals 13 residues. In nucleotides, the CDR3 is TGTGCCAGCAGTGCGAACCACACAGATACGCAGTATTTT. It yields the protein CASSANHTDTQYF. Variable domain in full (rest from reference TRBV2 and TRBJ2-3): EPEVTQTPSHQVTQMGQEVILRCVPISNHLYFYWYRQILGQKVEFLVSFYNNEISEKSEIFDDQFSVERPDGSNFTLKIRSTKLEDSAMYFCASSANHTDTQYFGPGTRLTVL.

The chain employs TRBV24-1 and TRBJ2-4; D might be TRBD1 (5 bases). Per germline, CDR1 KGHDR and CDR2 SFDVKD. Trimming removed 2 bases from V and 6 bases from J, with 13 bases in between. CDR3 length: 15 amino acids. CDR3 protein: CATSDSQDTGNIQYF. The CDR3 bases are TGTGCCACCAGTGATTCCCAGGACACGGGAAACATTCAGTACTTC.

The chain combines TRBV15 with TRBJ2-7, with 7 bases matching TRBD1. The CDR3 has 14 residues. Trimming removed 5 bases from V and 2 bases from J; junction bases left unmatched: 6. Germline V gene lookup returns CDR1 LNHNV and CDR2 YYDKDF (reference sequence). The CDR3 bases are TGTGCCACCAGCGGATTGACAGGGACCTACGAGCAGTACTTC. Amino acid sequence: CATSGLTGTYEQYF.

The CDR3 sequence: CASSLGTSGYGDTDTQYF. The CDR3 bases are TGTGCCAGCAGCTTAGGGACTAGCGGGTATGGGGACACAGATACGCAGTATTTT. This chain links TRBV7-9 with TRBJ2-3; TRBD2 agrees at 11 bases. With 1 base clipped from V and 2 bases from J, the junction kept 8 bases outside the gene matches. CDR1 is SEHNR and CDR2 is FQNEAQ in the germline V gene (reference sequence). The CDR3 sequence is 18 residues long.

The gene calls are TRBV28 and TRBJ1-6; D might be TRBD1 (5 bases). CDR1 MDHEN and CDR2 SYDVKM come from the germline V gene. Trimming shortened V by 8 bases and J by 7 bases, and 9 bases separated the two germline ends. The CDR3 totals 12 residues. The CDR3 DNA reads TGTGCCAGCTGCTCAGGGAATTCACCCCTCCACTTT. It is translated as CASCSGNSPLHF. Drawing the rest from reference TRBV28 and TRBJ1-6, the complete variable domain is DVKVTQSSRYLVKRTGEKVFLECVQDMDHENMFWYRQDPGLGLRLIYFSYDVKMKEKGDIPEGYSVSREKKERFSLILESASTNQTSMYLCASCSGNSPLHFGNGTRLTVT.